This T cell receptor beta chain was sequenced in a study of cytomegalovirus exposure and HLA in healthy donors. The germline V gene has CDR1 SGHRS and CDR2 YFSETQ. The CDR3 is made up of 15 amino acids. Trimming cost V 4 bases and J 5 bases; bases outside gene matches: 8. Assay used: immunoSEQ multiplex PCR; TCRdb lists only in-frame clones, some missing. The table has about 150,000 clones, roughly 86% seen once; the top ten hold about 2.2%. This clonotype was obtained from a human donor in good health. Material for sequencing was PBMCs. The rearrangement joins TRBV5-1 to TRBJ1-4; 7 bases are a match to TRBD1. In DNA form, the CDR3 reads TGCGCCAGCAGCATAGGGACAGTTGCCAATGAAAAACTGTTTTTT. It encodes CASSIGTVANEKLFF.